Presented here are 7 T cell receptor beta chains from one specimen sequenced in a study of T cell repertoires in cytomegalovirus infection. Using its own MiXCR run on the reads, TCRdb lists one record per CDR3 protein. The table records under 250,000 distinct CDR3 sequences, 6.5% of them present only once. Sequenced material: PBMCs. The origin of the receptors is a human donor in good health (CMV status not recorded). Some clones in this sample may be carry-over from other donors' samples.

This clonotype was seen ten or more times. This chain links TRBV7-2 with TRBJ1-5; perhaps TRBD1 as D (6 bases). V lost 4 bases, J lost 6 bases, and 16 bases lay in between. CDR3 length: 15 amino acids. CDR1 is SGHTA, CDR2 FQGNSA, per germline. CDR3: CASSSKQGESQPQHF. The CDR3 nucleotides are TGTGCCAGCAGCTCGAAACAGGGAGAAAGTCAGCCCCAGCATTTT.

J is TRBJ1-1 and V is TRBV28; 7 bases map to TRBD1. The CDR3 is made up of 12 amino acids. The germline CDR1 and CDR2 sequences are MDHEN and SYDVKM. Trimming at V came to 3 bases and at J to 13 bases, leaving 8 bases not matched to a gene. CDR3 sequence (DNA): TGTGCCAGCAGTTTGCCAGGGGGAGTTGATTTCTTT. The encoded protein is CASSLPGGVDFF.

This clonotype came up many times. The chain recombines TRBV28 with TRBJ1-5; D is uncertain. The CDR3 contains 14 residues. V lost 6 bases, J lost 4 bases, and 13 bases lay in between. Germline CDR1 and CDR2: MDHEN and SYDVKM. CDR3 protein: CASSRGQKNQPQHF. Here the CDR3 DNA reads TGTGCCAGCAGCCGAGGGCAGAAGAATCAGCCCCAGCATTTT.

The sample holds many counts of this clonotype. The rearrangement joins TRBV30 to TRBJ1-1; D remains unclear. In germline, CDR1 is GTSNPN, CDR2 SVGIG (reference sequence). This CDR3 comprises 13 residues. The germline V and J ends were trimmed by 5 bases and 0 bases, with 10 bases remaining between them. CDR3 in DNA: TGTGCCTGGGGGAGTGGCATGAACACTGAAGCTTTCTTT. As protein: CAWGSGMNTEAFF.

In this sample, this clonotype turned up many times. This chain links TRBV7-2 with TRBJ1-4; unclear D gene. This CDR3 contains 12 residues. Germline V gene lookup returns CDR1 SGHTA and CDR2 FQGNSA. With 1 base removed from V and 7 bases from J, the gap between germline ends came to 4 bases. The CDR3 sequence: CASSLGGEKLFF. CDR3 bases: TGTGCCAGCAGCTTAGGGGGTGAAAAACTGTTTTTT.

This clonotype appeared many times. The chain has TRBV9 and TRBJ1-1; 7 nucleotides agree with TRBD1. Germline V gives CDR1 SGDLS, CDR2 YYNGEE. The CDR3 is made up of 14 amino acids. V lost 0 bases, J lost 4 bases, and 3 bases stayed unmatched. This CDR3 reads CASSVGGTATEAFF. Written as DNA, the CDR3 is TGTGCCAGCAGCGTAGGTGGGACAGCCACTGAAGCTTTCTTT.

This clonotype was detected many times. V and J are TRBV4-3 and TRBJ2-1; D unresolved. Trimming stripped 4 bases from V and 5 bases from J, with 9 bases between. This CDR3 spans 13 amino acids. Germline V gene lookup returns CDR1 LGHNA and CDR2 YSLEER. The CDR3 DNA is TGCGCCAGCAGCCTCCAAGTGCACAATGAGCAGTTCTTC. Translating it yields CASSLQVHNEQFF.